This T cell receptor (beta chain) was recorded in a study of read filtering for tumor transcriptome and immune sequencing. In the study overall: R-ISS stage counts were about eight for I, roughly 15 for II, roughly seven for III.

In its sample, this clonotype was seen a few times. A single base separates this from a much larger clone, so it may be a read error. CDR3 length equals 15 residues. Germline CDR1 reads MGHRA; CDR2 reads YSYEKL. Trimming at V came to 5 bases and at J to 4 bases, leaving 6 bases not matched to a gene. Molecular barcoded adaptors covering alpha/delta and beta/gamma chains were used on 400 ng RNA. TCRdb fed the reads into MiXCR, producing one record per CDR3 protein. Here the sample spans roughly 46,000 distinct CDR3 sequences, about 12% being singletons. The sequencing input was a population of CD138-negative cells sorted from bone marrow. The chain joins TRBV4-1 to TRBJ2-1, with 9 bases matching TRBD2. This TCR came from a donor older than 35 with multiple myeloma. This CDR3 reads CASSLVTSGYNEQFF. CDR3 bases: TGCGCCAGCAGCTTGGTGACTAGCGGATACAATGAGCAGTTCTTC.